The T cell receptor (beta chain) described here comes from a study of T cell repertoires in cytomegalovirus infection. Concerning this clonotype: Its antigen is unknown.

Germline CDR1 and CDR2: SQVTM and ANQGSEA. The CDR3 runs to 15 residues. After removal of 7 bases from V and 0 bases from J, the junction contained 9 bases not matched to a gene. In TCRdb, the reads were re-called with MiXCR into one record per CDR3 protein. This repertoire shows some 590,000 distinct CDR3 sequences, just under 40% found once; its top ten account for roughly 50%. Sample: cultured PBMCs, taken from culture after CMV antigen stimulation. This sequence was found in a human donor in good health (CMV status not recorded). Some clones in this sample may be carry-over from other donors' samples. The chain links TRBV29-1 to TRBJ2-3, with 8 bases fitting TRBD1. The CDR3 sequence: CSERTGTTSTDTQYF. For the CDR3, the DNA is TGCAGCGAGAGGACAGGGACGACCAGCACAGATACGCAGTATTTT.